This T cell receptor (beta chain) was identified in a study of blood T cell repertoires in COVID-19. Study details: COVID-19 samples collected from the United States, Italy and Spain covered acute and convalescent phases.

In the authors' methods: Scientists estimated how many nucleated cells there were by amplifying reference gene primers. The data were produced by immunoSEQ multiplex PCR, yet TCRdb's version contains in-frame clones alone and is incomplete. V and J calls and clone size are those listed in that table; D and trimming were worked out from the DNA. The data contain about 270,000 clones, about 89% of them seen just once; the ten biggest clones take up approximately 10%. The origin of this receptor is a man aged 35-49 years with active or convalescent COVID-19. Source material: peripheral blood.

CDR3 residues: CASSPLAGAADTQYF. CDR3 in DNA: TGTGCCAGCAGTCCCCTGGCGGGAGCGGCAGATACGCAGTATTTT. The genes are TRBV7-3 and TRBJ2-3; 7 nucleotides align to TRBD2. The CDR3 length is 15 residues. Per the germline V gene, CDR1 is SGHTA and CDR2 is FQGTGA. Germline trimming cut 6 bases from V and 4 bases from J; bases unmatched to any gene: 10. The variable domain in full, completed from reference TRBV7-3 and TRBJ2-3, reads GAGVSQTPSNKVTEKGKYVELRCDPISGHTALYWYRQSLGQGPEFLIYFQGTGAADDSGLPNDRFFAVRPEGSVSTLKIQRTERGDSAVYLCASSPLAGAADTQYFGPGTRLTVL.